The rows below give T cell receptor beta chains drawn from one sample of a study of T cell responses to AZD1222 COVID-19 vaccine. Sequenced by immunoSEQ multiplex PCR; TCRdb stores in-frame clones only, minus some. The data hold tens of thousands of clones, with around nine tenths observed a single time. The starting material was peripheral blood, obtained on day 0 of AZD1222 vaccination. These receptors were obtained from an adult in good health. Both conserved end residues are part of each CDR3.

V: TRBV11-2
CDR3: CASSTHRTYGYTF

V: TRBV6-6
CDR3: CASSYSARGRNSPLHF

V: TRBV18
CDR3: CASSPGGMNYGYTF

V: TRBV6-6
CDR3: CASSYSGRSGYTF

V: TRBV4-3
CDR3: CASSQLGQGMTFF

V: TRBV9
CDR3: CASSVGQALMGTEAFF

V: TRBV5-1
CDR3: CASSLASDSFYGYTF

V: TRBV7-2
CDR3: CASSLKLVGEQFF

V: TRBV4-3
CDR3: CASSQGLGGPGANVLTF

V: TRBV6-5
CDR3: CASSYSRVGDTEAFF

V: TRBV7-9
CDR3: CASNRVSGREQYF

V: TRBV7-8
CDR3: CASSLAREGLGYGYTF

V: TRBV25-1
CDR3: CASRASSSGNTIYF

V: TRBV9
CDR3: CASSVAGMNTEAFF

V: TRBV5-1
CDR3: CASSLSAGELFF

V: TRBV7-2
CDR3: CASSSRTTSPLHF

V: TRBV5-6
CDR3: CASSLVGDRGNNEQFF

V: TRBV20-1
CDR3: CSASWGGDTEAFF

V: TRBV7-9
CDR3: CASSLTSGRTEAFF

V: TRBV19
CDR3: CASSISRVNTGELFF

V: TRBV5-5
CDR3: CASSTDRGLVATNEKLFF

V: TRBV7-3
CDR3: CASSPSSGSTDTQYF